This passage covers 9 T cell receptor beta chains from one sample sequenced in a study of monozygotic twins with inflammatory bowel disease. TCRdb reprocessed the 5' RACE reads and stores each CDR3 protein as one record, lacking DNA. Its clone listing holds 80,000 or so distinct CDR3 sequences. The material sequenced was blood. All receptors come from a human donor with ulcerative colitis or Crohn's disease, or a healthy co-twin of an affected twin (not recorded which).

The chain couples TRBV6-5 to TRBJ1-6. The CDR3 has 12 residues. From germline, CDR1 is MNHEY and CDR2 SVGAGI. The CDR3 sequence: CASKGGRSPLHF.

This chain links TRBV6-5 with TRBJ1-3. The germline CDR1 and CDR2 sequences are MNHEY and SVGAGI. This CDR3 is built from 17 residues. CDR3 sequence: CASSYSRTTALGNTIYF.

The chain combines TRBV18 with TRBJ2-3; the D call from TCRdb, TRBD2, cannot be confirmed without DNA. In germline, CDR1 is KGHSH, CDR2 LQKENI. The CDR3 sequence is 17 residues long. The CDR3: CASSPPGSGGNTDTQYF.

The chain joins TRBV5-1 to TRBJ2-7; TCRdb returns TRBD1, unconfirmable since there is no DNA. Germline V lookup: CDR1 SGHRS, CDR2 YFSETQ. CDR3 length: 15 residues. The CDR3: CASSSGLLSSYEQYF.

J is TRBJ1-5 and V is TRBV6-1; no DNA is available, so the TRBD1 call from TCRdb remains unchecked. This CDR3 has 14 amino acids. Germline CDR1 MNHNS, CDR2 SASEGT. The CDR3 reads CATKGDIYSQPQHF.

The gene calls are TRBV10-3 and TRBJ2-7; TCRdb selects TRBD2, and the lack of DNA leaves this call unchecked. This CDR3 comprises 14 residues. Germline V gene data show CDR1 as ENHRY and CDR2 as SYGVKD. The CDR3 is CAISVGGGTYEQYF.

The CDR3 spells CASGGNPSSYEQYF. This chain joins TRBV2 and TRBJ2-7; the TRBD1 assignment by TCRdb is unverifiable without DNA. This CDR3 has 14 amino acids. The germline V gene encodes CDR1 SNHLY and CDR2 FYNNEI. The whole variable domain, remainder taken from reference TRBV2 and TRBJ2-7, is EPEVTQTPSHQVTQMGQEVILRCVPISNHLYFYWYRQILGQKVEFLVSFYNNEISEKSEIFDDQFSVERPDGSNFTLKIRSTKLEDSAMYFCASGGNPSSYEQYFGPGTRLTVT.

CDR3 loop: CASSFDREAFF. The chain combines TRBV6-5 with TRBJ1-1; TCRdb's assignment of TRBD1 cannot be checked, as there is no DNA. CDR3 length: 11 residues. Germline CDR1 reads MNHEY; CDR2 reads SVGAGI.

V is TRBV19 and J is TRBJ2-3; there is no DNA to check the TCRdb D call of TRBD2. The CDR3 spans 15 residues. CDR1 and CDR2 (germline): LNHDA, SQIVND (reference sequence). CDR3 loop: CASSIGGGATDTQYF.